These 22 T cell receptor beta chains share one sample of origin, sequenced in a study of control samples from healthy donors and cancer patients (dated by TCRdb to about 2020). To prepare the library, the immunoSEQ multiplex PCR assay was applied. Not all clones reach the TCRdb copy of this immuneACCESS table, which keeps in-frame sequences only. Checked studies attribute under half of the gap to unresolved V genes and leave the rest unexplained. Recorded for this sample are about 130,000 clones; about 90% of them occurred a single time. Of the sample, under 2% falls within the top ten clones. Source material: blood. The receptors originated from a man in his late teens or twenties in good health.

The chain joins TRBV6-2 or TRBV6-3 to TRBJ2-1, with 7 bases matching TRBD1. The trim removed 6 bases at V and 9 bases at J, leaving 8 bases unmatched. CDR1 and CDR2 from the germline V gene are MNHEY and SVGEGT. This CDR3 spans 13 amino acids. The CDR3: CASSRQGRGEQFF. In DNA form, the CDR3 reads TGTGCCAGCAGCCGACAGGGTAGGGGTGAGCAGTTCTTC.

The chain is built from TRBV27 and TRBJ1-6; 9 nucleotides agree with TRBD1. The CDR3 loop spans 17 amino acids. The V gene end was trimmed by 6 bases and the J gene end by 6 bases; junction bases not matched to a gene: 12. CDR1 and CDR2 from the germline V gene are MNHEY and SMNVEV (reference sequence). The CDR3 DNA reads as TGTGCCAGCAGCTCCTTCACCGGGACAGGGTTTAATTCACCCCTCCACTTT. This encodes CASSSFTGTGFNSPLHF.

In regard to this clone: This same CDR3 is encoded by further DNA sequences in the sample. The rearrangement uses TRBV19 and TRBJ2-5; D gene unclear. This CDR3 is 12 amino acids long. The germline gives CDR1 LNHDA, CDR2 SQIVND (reference sequence). The V end was cut by 4 bases, the J end by 0 bases, with 3 bases between. This CDR3 is CASSTNQETQYF. CDR3 nucleotides: TGTGCCAGTAGTACGAACCAAGAGACCCAGTACTTC.

This chain links TRBV19 with TRBJ1-1; TRBD1 is a possible D gene (6 bases). Looked up from germline, CDR1 is LNHDA and CDR2 is SQIVND (reference sequence). The V and J ends lost 3 bases and 1 base respectively, with 12 bases between them. The CDR3 contains 15 residues. CDR3 sequence: CASSIGGGRNTEAFF. CDR3 DNA sequence: TGTGCCAGTAGTATCGGCGGGGGCCGGAACACTGAAGCTTTCTTT.

V is TRBV6-6 and J is TRBJ2-3; TRBD2 matches 9 bases. This CDR3 has 14 amino acids. Germline V gene lookup returns CDR1 MNHNY and CDR2 SVGAGI (reference sequence). Losses at the gene ends were 7 bases for V and 3 bases for J; bases not matched to a gene: 5. The DNA for the CDR3 is TGTGCCAGCATGAGACTAGCGGCTACAGATACGCAGTATTTT. Translation gives CASMRLAATDTQYF.

This clone occurred many times. The chain carries TRBV6-4 and TRBJ2-6; TRBD1 aligns across 9 bases. The ends lost 2 bases at V and 2 bases at J; junction bases unmatched: 1. This CDR3 is built from 16 residues. Germline loops: CDR1 MRHNA, CDR2 SNTAGT. The CDR3 is CASSDTGGAGANVLTF. Written as DNA, the CDR3 is TGTGCCAGCAGTGACACAGGGGGCGCTGGGGCCAACGTCCTGACTTTC.

The rearrangement joins TRBV12-3 or TRBV12-4 to TRBJ1-2; D is undetermined. The V end was cut by 5 bases, the J end by 4 bases, with 5 bases between. CDR3 size: 11 residues. CDR3 sequence reads: CASSRPYGYTF. CDR3 DNA sequence: TGTGCCAGCAGTCGCCCCTATGGCTACACCTTC.

The V and J genes are TRBV30 and TRBJ1-4; maybe TRBD1 (6 bases). The CDR3 length is 15 residues. From germline, CDR1 is GTSNPN and CDR2 SVGIG (reference sequence). With 2 bases removed from V and 4 bases from J, the gap between germline ends came to 14 bases. DNA of the CDR3: TGTGCCTGGAGTAGGCGGGACATGTTTAATGAAAAACTGTTTTTT. Amino acids: CAWSRRDMFNEKLFF.

The chain joins TRBV7-9 to TRBJ1-4, with no clear D. Trimming removed 6 bases from V and 2 bases from J, with 13 bases in between. This CDR3 has 15 amino acids. Germline V gives CDR1 SEHNR, CDR2 FQNEAQ (reference sequence). CDR3 region: CASSPSKVTNEKLFF. CDR3 DNA: TGTGCCAGCAGTCCGAGTAAGGTGACTAATGAAAAACTGTTTTTT.

J is TRBJ2-7 and V is TRBV4-1; no definite D call. V was clipped by 1 base and J by 1 base, with 11 bases between them. The CDR3 length is 15 residues. Germline CDR1 is MGHRA and CDR2 is YSYEKL. CDR3 amino acids: CASSQVHSFSYEQYF. Written as DNA, the CDR3 is TGCGCCAGCAGCCAAGTCCACTCTTTTTCCTACGAGCAGTACTTC.

The chain links TRBV27 to TRBJ1-5; D remains ambiguous. Germline V gene sequence: CDR1 MNHEY, CDR2 SMNVEV (reference sequence). This CDR3 is built from 13 residues. Trimming shortened V by 6 bases and J by 6 bases, and 12 bases separated the two germline ends. The CDR3 DNA is TGTGCCAGCAGAGGCTCGGTGGGTCAGCCCCAGCATTTT. Encoded protein: CASRGSVGQPQHF.

The gene calls are TRBV5-1 and TRBJ2-1, with TRBD2 as a possible D gene (5 bases). The CDR3 covers 16 residues. The germline V and J ends were trimmed by 7 bases and 7 bases, with 24 bases remaining between them. Germline values: CDR1 SGHRS, CDR2 YFSETQ. The CDR3 sequence: CASASATSLVGNEQFF. The CDR3 nucleotides read TGCGCCAGCGCCTCAGCCACCTCACTAGTCGGAAATGAGCAGTTCTTC.

The chain is built from TRBV28 and TRBJ2-2, with 8 bases matching TRBD1. CDR3 size: 16 residues. V shed 7 bases, J shed 4 bases, and the junction held 11 bases outside the gene matches. Germline V gene lookup returns CDR1 MDHEN and CDR2 SYDVKM. This chain's CDR3 is CASTNGGTGPTGELFF. In DNA form, the CDR3 reads TGTGCCAGCACTAACGGAGGGACAGGCCCCACCGGGGAGCTGTTTTTT.

The chain is built from TRBV5-1 and TRBJ1-2; 12 bases match TRBD1. The CDR3 covers 15 residues. Per germline, CDR1 SGHRS and CDR2 YFSETQ. The V segment lost 4 bases and the J segment 7 bases; nucleotides outside the gene matches: 8. The CDR3 nucleotides are TGCGCCAGCAGCCCGGGACAGGGGGCAGGAGGTGGCTACACCTTC. Encoded protein: CASSPGQGAGGGYTF.

In its sample, this clone was seen a few times. The chain has TRBV6-2 or TRBV6-3 and TRBJ1-5; D remains ambiguous. The CDR3 totals 15 residues. V gave up 1 base and J gave up 3 bases, with 10 bases separating them. Germline values: CDR1 MNHEY, CDR2 SVGEGT. The CDR3 region has the DNA TGTGCCAGCAGTTACTTTTTGAGGTACAATCAGCCCCAGCATTTT. Protein product: CASSYFLRYNQPQHF.

The table lists this clone with a count of one. The rearrangement joins TRBV7-2 to TRBJ1-3; D is ambiguous. Germline CDR1 and CDR2: SGHTA and FQGNSA. V lost 5 bases, J lost 4 bases, and 27 bases lay in between. The CDR3 runs 19 residues. Here the CDR3 reads CASSPDGTLAPLIGNTIYF. The CDR3 DNA reads as TGTGCCAGCAGCCCAGACGGTACTCTGGCACCACTAATAGGAAACACCATATATTTT. Based on the CDR3 plus reference TRBV7-2 and TRBJ1-3, the full variable domain is GAGVSQSPSNKVTEKGKDVELRCDPISGHTALYWYRQSLGQGLEFLIYFQGNSAPDKSGLPSDRFSAERTGGSVSTLTIQRTQQEDSAVYLCASSPDGTLAPLIGNTIYFGEGSWLTVV.

For the CDR3, the DNA is TGTGCCAGCAGCGGAGGGGGCTTTACCTACGAGCAGTACTTC. Protein: CASSGGGFTYEQYF. The chain carries TRBV7-9 and TRBJ2-7; the D gene is possibly TRBD1 (7 bases). The CDR3 extends over 14 amino acids. Trimming removed 5 bases from V and 2 bases from J, with 13 bases in between. CDR1 is SEHNR, CDR2 FQNEAQ, per germline (reference sequence).

The V and J genes are TRBV27 and TRBJ1-2; no reliable D call. From germline, CDR1 is MNHEY and CDR2 SMNVEV (reference sequence). CDR3 length: 12 residues. Trimming left V 3 bases short and J 6 bases short, with 8 bases between. DNA of the CDR3: TGTGCCAGCAGTTTCCTCGGGGATGGCTACACCTTC. Its protein is CASSFLGDGYTF.

The chain employs TRBV11-3 and TRBJ2-1; 8 nucleotides line up with TRBD2. The CDR3 loop spans 14 amino acids. Trimming cost V 5 bases and J 7 bases; bases outside gene matches: 7. CDR1 and CDR2 (germline): SGHNT, YENEEA. The CDR3 DNA is TGTGCCAGCAGCCGCAGCGGGAGTTCGAATGAGCAGTTCTTC. Translated: CASSRSGSSNEQFF.

V is TRBV5-1 and J is TRBJ1-1, with 10 bases matching TRBD1. V was clipped by 5 bases and J by 4 bases; unmatched bases: 5. In germline, CDR1 is SGHRS, CDR2 YFSETQ. This CDR3 has 14 residues. The CDR3 bases are TGCGCCAGCAGGCGGACAGGGGGTAGCACTGAAGCTTTCTTT. Amino acids: CASRRTGGSTEAFF.

V and J are TRBV13 and TRBJ2-3, with D possibly being TRBD1 (5 bases). Germline CDR1 and CDR2: PRHDT and FYEKMQ (reference sequence). CDR3 size: 13 residues. V lost 5 bases and J lost 7, with 13 bases in between. The CDR3 loop reads CASSPTGTYTQYF. For the CDR3, the DNA is TGTGCCAGCAGCCCTACAGGAACGTATACGCAGTATTTT.

The chain recombines TRBV6-1 with TRBJ2-3; 8 nucleotides agree with TRBD1. In germline, CDR1 is MNHNS, CDR2 SASEGT. This CDR3 contains 17 residues. The V gene end was trimmed by 2 bases and the J gene end by 3 bases; junction bases not matched to a gene: 10. CDR3 bases: TGTGCCAGCAGTGAACAGTTAGGACAGGGTATAACAGATACGCAGTATTTT. Protein sequence: CASSEQLGQGITDTQYF.